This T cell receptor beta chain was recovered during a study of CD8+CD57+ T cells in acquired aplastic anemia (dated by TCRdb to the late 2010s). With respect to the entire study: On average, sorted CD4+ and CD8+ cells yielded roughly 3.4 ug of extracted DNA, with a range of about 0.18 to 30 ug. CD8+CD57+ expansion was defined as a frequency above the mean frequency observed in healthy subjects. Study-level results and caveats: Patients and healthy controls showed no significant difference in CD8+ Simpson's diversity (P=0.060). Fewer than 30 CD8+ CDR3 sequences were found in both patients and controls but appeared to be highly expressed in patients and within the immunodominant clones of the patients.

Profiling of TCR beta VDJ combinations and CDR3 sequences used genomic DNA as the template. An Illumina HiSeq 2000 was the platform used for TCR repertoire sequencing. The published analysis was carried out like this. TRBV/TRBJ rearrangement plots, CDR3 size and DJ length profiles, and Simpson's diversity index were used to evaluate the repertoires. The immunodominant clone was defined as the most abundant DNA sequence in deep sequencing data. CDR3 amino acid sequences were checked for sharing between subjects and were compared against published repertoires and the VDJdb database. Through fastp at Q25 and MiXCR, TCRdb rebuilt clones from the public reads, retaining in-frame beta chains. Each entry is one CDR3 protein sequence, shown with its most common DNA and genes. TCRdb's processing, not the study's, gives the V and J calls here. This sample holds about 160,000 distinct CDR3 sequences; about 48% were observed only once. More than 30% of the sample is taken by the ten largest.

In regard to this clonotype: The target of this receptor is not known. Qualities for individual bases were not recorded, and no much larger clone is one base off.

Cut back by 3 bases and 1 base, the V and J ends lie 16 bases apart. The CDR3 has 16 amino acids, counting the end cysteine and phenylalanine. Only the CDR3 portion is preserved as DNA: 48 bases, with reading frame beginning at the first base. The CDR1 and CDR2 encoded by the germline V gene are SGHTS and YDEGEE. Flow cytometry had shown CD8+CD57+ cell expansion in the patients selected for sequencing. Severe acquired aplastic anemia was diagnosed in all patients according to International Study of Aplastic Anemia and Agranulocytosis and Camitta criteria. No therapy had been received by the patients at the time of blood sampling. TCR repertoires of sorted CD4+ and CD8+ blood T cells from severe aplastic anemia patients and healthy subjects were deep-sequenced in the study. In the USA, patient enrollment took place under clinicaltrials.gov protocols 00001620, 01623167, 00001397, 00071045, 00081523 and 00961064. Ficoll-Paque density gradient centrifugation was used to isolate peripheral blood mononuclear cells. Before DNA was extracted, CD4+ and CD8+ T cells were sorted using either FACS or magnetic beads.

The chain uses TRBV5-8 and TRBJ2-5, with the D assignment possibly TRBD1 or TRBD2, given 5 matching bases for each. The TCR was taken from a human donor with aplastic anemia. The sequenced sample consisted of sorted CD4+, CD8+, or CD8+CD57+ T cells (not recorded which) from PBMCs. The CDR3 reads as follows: CASSSGASTPQETQYF. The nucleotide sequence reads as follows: TGTGCCAGCAGCTCCGGGGCTTCTACCCCCCAAGAGACCCAGTACTTC.